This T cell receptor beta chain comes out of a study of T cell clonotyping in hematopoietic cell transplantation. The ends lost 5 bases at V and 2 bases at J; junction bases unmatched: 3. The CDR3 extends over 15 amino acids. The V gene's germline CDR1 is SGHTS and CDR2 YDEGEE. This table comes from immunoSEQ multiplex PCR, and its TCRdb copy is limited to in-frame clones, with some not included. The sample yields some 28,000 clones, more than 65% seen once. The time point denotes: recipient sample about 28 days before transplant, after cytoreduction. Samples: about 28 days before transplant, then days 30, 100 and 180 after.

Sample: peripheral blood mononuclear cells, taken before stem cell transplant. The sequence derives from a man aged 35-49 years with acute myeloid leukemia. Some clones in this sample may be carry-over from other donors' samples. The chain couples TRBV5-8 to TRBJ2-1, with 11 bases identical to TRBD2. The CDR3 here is CASRGLAGAYNEQFF. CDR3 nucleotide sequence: TGTGCCAGCAGAGGACTAGCGGGTGCCTACAATGAGCAGTTCTTC.